This TCR beta chain was observed in a study of tumor and adjacent non-tumor tissue in lung cancer. Whole-study context: Patients were aged roughly 30 to 76, fewer than twelve men and about five women, stage I to III. Samples averaged roughly 4.2 million productive TCRbeta reads each. Whole-study findings and limits: Compared with tumor, normal lung showed significantly lower TCR diversity.

Three rounds of nested PCR, following a modified ARM-PCR protocol, produced the TCRbeta library. One entry per CDR3 protein results from TCRdb running MiXCR on the multiplex PCR reads. The sample contains some 200,000 distinct CDR3 sequences, about 76% of which appear only once. Between the trimmed V and J ends, which lost 8 bases and 1 base, there was a span of 14 bases. This CDR3 has 14 residues. With regard to this clonotype: What it recognizes is unknown.

No cell sorting was done before RNA was extracted from the tissue. Between August and November 2014, newly diagnosed, chemotherapy-naive lung cancer patients underwent thoracic surgery in China. The source of this sequence is a man aged 60 to 69 with non-small cell lung cancer. The chain combines TRBV12-3 or TRBV12-4 with TRBJ1-1; D may be TRBD1 (5 bases). Material for sequencing was lung tumor tissue. The CDR3 reads CASRTTRANTEAFF. As DNA, the CDR3 is TGTGCCAGCCGGACAACACGGGCGAACACTGAAGCTTTCTTT.